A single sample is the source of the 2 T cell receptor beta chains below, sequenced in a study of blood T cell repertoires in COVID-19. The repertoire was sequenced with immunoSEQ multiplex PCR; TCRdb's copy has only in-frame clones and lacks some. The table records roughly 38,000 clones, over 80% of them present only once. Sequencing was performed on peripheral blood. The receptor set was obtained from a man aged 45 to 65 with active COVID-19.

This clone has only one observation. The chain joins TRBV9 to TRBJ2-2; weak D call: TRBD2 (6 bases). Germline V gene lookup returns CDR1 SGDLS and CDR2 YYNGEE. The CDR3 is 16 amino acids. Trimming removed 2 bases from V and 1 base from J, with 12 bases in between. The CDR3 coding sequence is TGTGCCAGCAGCGTGGGGGGACCGTGGAACACCGGGGAGCTGTTTTTT. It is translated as CASSVGGPWNTGELFF.

CDR3 sequence reads: CASSQGDNTQYF. DNA for the CDR3: TGTGCCAGCAGCCAAGGAGATAATACGCAGTATTTT. The rearrangement uses TRBV3-1 (or the pseudogene TRBV3-2) and TRBJ2-3; no firm D call. Trimming stripped 1 base from V and 7 bases from J, with 6 bases between. The CDR3 extends over 12 amino acids. Germline values: CDR1 LGHDT, CDR2 YNNKEL (reference sequence).